This TCR beta chain was identified during a study of blood T cell repertoires in COVID-19 (dated by TCRdb to 2020 to 2022). Regarding the research as a whole: Samples covering the acute and convalescent phases of COVID-19 were provided by collaborators in the United States, Italy and Spain. The prospective study material was composed of cDNA or gDNA derived from T cells, B-cell-depleted T cells, or PBMCs. Deeply sampled blood TCRbeta repertoires from subjects exposed to, actively infected with, or recovered from COVID-19 were included in the dataset. The repertoires were made available in a free public database intended to serve as a resource for research on the immune response to SARS-CoV-2. The samples were drawn from the first 160 participants of the ongoing ImmuneRACE study and from 1,254 subjects provided by 6 global collaborators. The sample metadata nearly always contained a de-identified subject ID, COVID-19 status, age in years and sex. Where HLA class I and class II types were available, the types were taken from metadata supplied by the sample provider, not from assay-based typing.

TCRbeta CDR3 regions were amplified from genomic DNA by means of the immunoSEQ Assay, a bias-controlled multiplex PCR. For the original study's pipeline: The number of nucleated cells in each sample was estimated from the amplification of reference gene primers within the assay. To quantify the absolute abundance of each unique TCRbeta CDR3 rearrangement, sequence reads were collapsed and filtered. For each sample, productive Simpson clonality was calculated as the square root of Simpson's diversity index across productive rearrangements. The source is immuneACCESS, and TCRdb retained only in-frame sequences with V and J called. Part of the clones is not carried over; for the studies checked, unresolved V genes explain less than half of this, and the remainder is unexplained. V, J and clone size were drawn from that table, and D and trimming were deduced from the DNA. The sample table records roughly 570,000 clones; roughly nine tenths of these occur just once. The leading ten clones occupy roughly 8.3% of the sample.

What the research found in general, with its limitations: The quantity of clinical and demographic metadata differed by source and by participant and was supplied without curation.

Remarks on this clone: Its recognized antigen is unknown. No qualities accompany the bases; no much larger clone lies one base away.

A distance of 20 bases separates the germline ends of V and J, which lose 0 bases and 3 bases respectively. The CDR3 starts with the cysteine, ends with the phenylalanine, and has 17 residues. Solely the CDR3 DNA is kept, with 51 bases framed from the first base. CDR1 and CDR2 were assigned from the germline V gene (reference sequence) as GTSNPN and SVGIG. In Seattle, one collaborating source enrolled patients while the infection was active and tracked those patients longitudinally over the course of disease. The collaborating institutions used their own protocols to collect whole blood in K2EDTA tubes. For TCRbeta analysis, collaborator samples were shipped as frozen whole blood, as isolated PBMCs, or as DNA extracted from either sample type.

Sequencing was done on a sample of peripheral blood. This sequence originates from a woman in her 50s with COVID-19, enrolled during active disease. This chain is built from TRBV30 and TRBJ1-1, with TRBD1 as a weak D call on 6 bases. The CDR3 reads as follows: CAWSVLNKGTYYTEAFF. The bases read TGTGCCTGGAGTGTACTTAATAAGGGGACATACTACACTGAAGCTTTCTTT.